Following are 31 T cell receptor beta chains from one sample sequenced in a study of T cells in Graves' hyperthyroidism and ophthalmopathy. Amplification targeted TCR beta CDR3 regions from RNA transcripts. The HTBI set primed first-round TCR CDR3 RT-PCR. TCRdb re-called the multiplex PCR reads with MiXCR, one entry per CDR3 protein. The repertoire holds approximately 300,000 distinct CDR3 sequences, with over 15% as singletons. Sequenced material: blood. These receptors all stem from a woman aged 55-70 years with Graves' ophthalmopathy.

This sequence joins TRBV20-1 and TRBJ2-3, with 7 nucleotides matching TRBD1. CDR1 is DFQATT, CDR2 SNEGSKA, per germline (reference sequence). This CDR3 comprises 12 residues. After removal of 5 bases from V and 10 bases from J, the junction contained 9 bases not matched to a gene. As DNA, the CDR3 is TGCAGTGCTCAGGGGGAAGTGGATGCGCAGTATTTT. Protein product: CSAQGEVDAQYF.

In the case of this clonotype: A much more abundant neighbour one base away suggests this may be a read error. The genes are TRBV12-3 or TRBV12-4 and TRBJ2-3; D is perhaps TRBD1 (6 bases). The CDR3 has 15 amino acids. Trimming cost V 6 bases and J 3 bases, with 16 bases left between them. CDR3 protein: CASSHGAGETDTQYF. The CDR3 coding sequence is TGTGCCAGCAGCCACGGGGCAGGGGAAACAGATACGCAGTATTTT.

This clonotype was recorded many times. The rearrangement uses TRBV10-3 and TRBJ1-5; TRBD1 is a possible D gene (5 bases). Germline CDR1 is ENHRY and CDR2 is SYGVKD. V shed 3 bases and J shed 5 bases, with 23 bases lying between them. This CDR3 is 18 amino acids long. The CDR3 sequence: CAISDRNLLGAEDQPQHF. The CDR3, as DNA: TGTGCCATCAGTGATAGGAACTTACTCGGGGCGGAGGATCAGCCCCAGCATTTT.

With respect to this clonotype: A read error may be the cause here, since a much bigger clone is one base away. The chain has TRBV30 and TRBJ2-1; D is perhaps TRBD2 (6 bases). Trimming shortened V by 5 bases and J by 7 bases, and 18 bases separated the two germline ends. Germline values: CDR1 GTSNPN, CDR2 SVGIG (reference sequence). The CDR3 runs to 14 residues. CDR3 loop: CAWVWAGMGNEQFF. The CDR3 DNA is TGTGCCTGGGTATGGGCGGGAATGGGGAATGAGCAGTTCTTC.

This clonotype was seen repeatedly, ten times or more. The gene calls are TRBV7-2 and TRBJ2-3; D perhaps matches TRBD2 (6 bases). CDR1 is SGHTA, CDR2 FQGNSA, per germline. The length of the CDR3 is 12 residues. Trimming removed 1 base at V and 11 bases at J, with 10 bases between. This chain's CDR3 is CASSLVEGRQYF. The CDR3 coding sequence is TGTGCCAGCAGCTTAGTGGAGGGTAGGCAGTATTTT. Filled out from reference TRBV7-2 and TRBJ2-3, the complete variable domain reads GAGVSQSPSNKVTEKGKDVELRCDPISGHTALYWYRQSLGQGLEFLIYFQGNSAPDKSGLPSDRFSAERTGGSVSTLTIQRTQQEDSAVYLCASSLVEGRQYFGPGTRLTVL.

This clonotype showed up many times. V and J are TRBV20-1 and TRBJ2-3; perhaps D is TRBD1 or TRBD2 (6 bases each). The V and J ends lost 7 bases and 0 bases respectively, with 20 bases between them. CDR3 length: 16 amino acids. Germline-derived CDR1 and CDR2 are DFQATT and SNEGSKA (reference sequence). CDR3 nucleotides: TGCAGTGTCAGGCGACTAGGACAGACTAGCACAGATACGCAGTATTTT. Translation: CSVRRLGQTSTDTQYF.

This clonotype was recorded at least ten times. The V call is TRBV12-3 or TRBV12-4, the J call TRBJ2-3, with a possible D match to TRBD1 (5 bases). The CDR3 spans 14 residues. V gave up 8 bases and J gave up 3 bases, with 15 bases separating them. The CDR3 coding sequence is TGTGCCAGCGCCTTTAGGGGTAGGACAGATACGCAGTATTTT. Translation gives CASAFRGRTDTQYF.

This clonotype has a count of ten or more. The genes are TRBV3-1 and TRBJ1-4, with D tentatively TRBD1 (5 bases). Germline-derived CDR1 and CDR2 are LGHDT and YNNKEL (reference sequence). The V end was cut by 3 bases, the J end by 6 bases, with 20 bases between. The CDR3 spans 17 residues. CDR3 bases: TGTGCCAGCAGCCAGGAATCGGAGGGGATTCTGCATGAAAAACTGTTTTTT. Translated: CASSQESEGILHEKLFF.

Details on this clonotype: This may arise from a read error, as a much more abundant clone is one base away. This sequence joins TRBV20-1 and TRBJ2-1, with 8 bases fitting TRBD1. Germline values: CDR1 DFQATT, CDR2 SNEGSKA (reference sequence). V trimming: 5 bases; J trimming: 10 bases; junction bases outside the gene matches: 10. The CDR3 sequence is 13 residues long. The CDR3 sequence: CSADGQGGVEQFF. The DNA for the CDR3 is TGCAGTGCTGATGGACAGGGTGGGGTCGAGCAGTTCTTC.

This clonotype was observed a few times. The chain uses TRBV5-8 and TRBJ1-4; possibly TRBD1 for D (5 bases). The V and J ends lost 4 bases and 2 bases respectively, with 12 bases between them. The CDR3 loop spans 15 amino acids. Germline values: CDR1 SGHTS, CDR2 YDEGEE. The CDR3, as DNA: TGTGCCAGCAGCAATGGGGGGGGGACTAATGAAAAACTGTTTTTT. Translation: CASSNGGGTNEKLFF.

This clonotype was counted ten times or more. CDR3 coding DNA: TGTGCCAGCAGTTCAATAGACACTGAAGCTTTCTTT. Translation: CASSSIDTEAFF. V gene TRBV28 combines with J gene TRBJ1-1; no clear D. Germline loops: CDR1 MDHEN, CDR2 SYDVKM. The CDR3 is 12 residues long. V lost 4 bases to trimming and J lost 3 bases, with 6 bases between them.

A remark on this clonotype: Sequence at one end of the junction differs from germline and may be a read error. This chain joins TRBV12-3 or TRBV12-4 and TRBJ2-1; 8 bases map to TRBD2. This CDR3 is 13 amino acids long. DNA of the CDR3: TGTGACAGCAGCCAGTTCCTAGCGGGCGAGCAGTTCTTC. The encoded protein is CDSSQFLAGEQFF.

About this clonotype itself: A read error may account for a junction end that differs from germline. The chain recombines TRBV5-6 with TRBJ2-2; D possibly corresponds to TRBD1 (6 bases). Germline CDR1 is SGHDT and CDR2 is YYEEEE. The CDR3 totals 12 residues. CDR3 DNA: TGTGCCAGCAGCTTCGAACTAGGGGGGCTGTTTTTT. Amino acids: CASSFELGGLFF. The variable domain in full, with the rest retrieved from reference TRBV5-6 and TRBJ2-2, is DAGVTQSPTHLIKTRGQQVTLRCSPKSGHDTVSWYQQALGQGPQFIFQYYEEEERQRGNFPDRFSGHQFPNYSSELNVNALLLGDSALYLCASSFELGGLFFGEGSRLTVL.

The chain links TRBV19 to TRBJ2-1; a possible D gene is TRBD2 (6 bases). CDR3 length equals 16 residues. V lost 3 bases and J 10 bases, leaving 22 bases between the germline ends. From germline, CDR1 is LNHDA and CDR2 SQIVND (reference sequence). CDR3 residues: CASSIPAGYVSKEQFF. Written as DNA, the CDR3 is TGTGCCAGTAGTATCCCCGCGGGGTACGTATCTAAGGAGCAGTTCTTC.

This clonotype was seen only a few times. This rearrangement joins TRBV6-1 to TRBJ2-7; 8 nucleotides line up with TRBD2. The CDR3 runs 16 residues. Unmatched junction bases numbered 15, after V lost 5 bases and J lost 6 bases. Germline values: CDR1 MNHNS, CDR2 SASEGT. The chain's CDR3 is CASSWMSGGPGGEQYF. CDR3 in DNA: TGTGCCAGCAGTTGGATGTCGGGGGGGCCGGGGGGCGAGCAGTACTTC.

This clonotype showed up many times. The chain recombines TRBV4-2 with TRBJ1-2; 9 bases map to TRBD1. V was clipped by 1 base and J by 7 bases; unmatched bases: 4. CDR3 length: 14 residues. Germline CDR1 LGHNA, CDR2 YNFKEQ. The CDR3: CASSQADRGIGYTF. In DNA, the CDR3 is TGTGCCAGCAGCCAAGCGGACAGGGGCATTGGCTACACCTTC.

This clonotype was observed many times. The chain employs TRBV7-2 and TRBJ1-5; D may be TRBD1 (5 bases). Germline CDR1 is SGHTA and CDR2 is FQGNSA. V shed 2 bases and J shed 6 bases, with 8 bases lying between them. This CDR3 is built from 13 residues. DNA for the CDR3: TGTGCCAGCAGCTTATGGGGCGGTCAGCCCCAGCATTTT. This encodes CASSLWGGQPQHF.

The chain recombines TRBV9 with TRBJ2-2; the match to TRBD2 covers 9 bases. The germline CDR1 and CDR2 sequences are SGDLS and YYNGEE. The V segment lost 3 bases and the J segment 4 bases; nucleotides outside the gene matches: 7. This CDR3 has 16 amino acids. In nucleotides, the CDR3 is TGTGCCAGCAGCGGAGTAGCGGGAGAGGGCACCGGGGAGCTGTTTTTT. Its protein is CASSGVAGEGTGELFF. Complete variable domain (other parts from reference TRBV9 and TRBJ2-2): DSGVTQTPKHLITATGQRVTLRCSPRSGDLSVYWYQQSLDQGLQFLIQYYNGEERAKGNILERFSAQQFPDLHSELNLSSLELGDSALYFCASSGVAGEGTGELFFGEGSRLTVL.

J is TRBJ2-2 and V is TRBV27, with a possible D match to TRBD2 (5 bases). CDR1 and CDR2 from the germline V gene are MNHEY and SMNVEV (reference sequence). V was clipped by 10 bases and J by 2 bases, with 17 bases between them. This CDR3 is 15 amino acids long. The DNA of the CDR3 is TGTGCCACCGCGTCTGAGGGCCTCAACACCGGGGAGCTGTTTTTT. Residues: CATASEGLNTGELFF.

Regarding this clonotype: A much larger clone sits a single nucleotide away, making a read error possible. The chain is built from TRBV6-1 and TRBJ1-2; D unresolved. The CDR3 contains 13 residues. The germline V gene encodes CDR1 MNHNS and CDR2 SASEGT. The CDR3 DNA reads as TGTGCCAGCAGTGACCGTAACTACTATGGCGACACCTTC. It yields the protein CASSDRNYYGDTF.

Only a few counts were recorded for this clonotype. The chain has TRBV3-1 and TRBJ2-3, with 11 bases lining up with TRBD2. The CDR3 contains 18 residues. V dropped 5 bases and J dropped 1; count of bases not matched to a gene: 11. Per germline, CDR1 LGHDT and CDR2 YNNKEL (reference sequence). The CDR3: CASSISGGGPVRTDTQYF. CDR3 nucleotide sequence: TGTGCCAGCAGCATTAGCGGGGGGGGCCCTGTCCGCACAGATACGCAGTATTTT.

This clonotype was seen repeatedly, ten times or more. The V and J genes are TRBV18 and TRBJ1-2; D perhaps matches TRBD1 (5 bases). The CDR3 spans 14 residues. Germline values: CDR1 KGHSH, CDR2 LQKENI. V was trimmed by 3 bases and J by 0 bases, leaving 8 bases between them. CDR3 bases: TGTGCCAGCTCACCGTCGGGACCTAACTATGGCTACACCTTC. This encodes CASSPSGPNYGYTF.

The chain combines TRBV7-2 with TRBJ2-1, with D unclear. The germline V gene encodes CDR1 SGHTA and CDR2 FQGNSA. V was clipped by 5 bases and J by 9 bases, with 17 bases between them. The CDR3 totals 14 residues. CDR3 sequence (DNA): TGTGCCAGCAGCCCGGTACCCCGGGCCGGTGAGCAGTTCTTC. Protein product: CASSPVPRAGEQFF.

This clonotype was seen repeatedly, ten times or more. This chain joins TRBV6-2 or TRBV6-3 and TRBJ2-5, with D maybe TRBD1 (6 bases). The V gene's germline CDR1 is MNHEY and CDR2 SVGEGT. Between the trimmed V and J ends, which lost 6 bases and 2 bases, there was a span of 13 bases. CDR3 size: 14 residues. The CDR3 loop reads CASRKGGAQETQYF. The CDR3 coding sequence is TGTGCCAGCAGGAAAGGGGGTGCTCAAGAGACCCAGTACTTC.

This clonotype was detected a few times. The genes are TRBV29-1 and TRBJ2-7; 9 bases align to TRBD2. Germline lookup yields CDR1 SQVTM and CDR2 ANQGSEA. The CDR3 runs 12 residues. V shed 7 bases and J 5 bases; nucleotides not matched to a gene: 6. The DNA of the CDR3 is TGCAGCGCTTTAGCGGGGGCAAACGAGCAGTACTTC. It codes for CSALAGANEQYF.

This clonotype showed up many times. The rearrangement links TRBV6-1 to TRBJ1-5; 10 nucleotides align to TRBD1. This CDR3 contains 15 residues. V shed 6 bases, J shed 1 base, and the junction held 3 bases outside the gene matches. Looked up from germline, CDR1 is MNHNS and CDR2 is SASEGT. DNA of the CDR3: TGTGCCAGCAGCCGGACAGGGGGAAGCAATCAGCCCCAGCATTTT. It codes for CASSRTGGSNQPQHF.

This clonotype has a count of ten or more. V gene TRBV27 combines with J gene TRBJ2-7, with a weak D call TRBD1 (6 bases). The CDR3 is made up of 15 amino acids. The germline V gene encodes CDR1 MNHEY and CDR2 SMNVEV (reference sequence). The V and J ends lost 2 bases and 2 bases respectively, with 13 bases between them. CDR3 coding DNA: TGTGCCAGCAGTTTAAGGTACAGGGAGCCCTACGAGCAGTACTTC. It yields the protein CASSLRYREPYEQYF.

This clonotype occurred many times. The genes are TRBV6-2 or TRBV6-3 and TRBJ2-7; tentative D call: TRBD2 (5 bases). CDR1 is MNHEY and CDR2 is SVGEGT in the germline V gene. V lost 6 bases and J lost 4, with 28 bases in between. The CDR3 covers 18 residues. The CDR3 nucleotides read TGTGCCAGCAGCCCGACGGACGAGGGAAGGATCCGAGCTTACGAGCAGTACTTC. It encodes CASSPTDEGRIRAYEQYF.

This clonotype was counted many times. One end of the junction does not line up with germline, which may come from a read error. V is TRBV2 and J is TRBJ2-1; perhaps TRBD2 as D (6 bases). The germline CDR1 and CDR2 sequences are SNHLY and FYNNEI. The CDR3 runs 15 residues. The CDR3 region is CTSGTEGVFYNEQFF. CDR3 nucleotide sequence: TGTACCAGCGGTACGGAGGGAGTGTTCTACAATGAGCAGTTCTTC.

This clonotype was counted many times. The chain has TRBV27 and TRBJ1-3; D gene ambiguous. Between the trimmed V and J ends, which lost 0 bases and 4 bases, there was a span of 7 bases. Germline lookup yields CDR1 MNHEY and CDR2 SMNVEV (reference sequence). The CDR3 length is 14 residues. CDR3 coding DNA: TGTGCCAGCAGTTTATCAGGGTACGGAAACACCATATATTTT. It is translated as CASSLSGYGNTIYF.

This clonotype was counted many times. The chain employs TRBV11-2 and TRBJ2-2; D gene unclear. CDR1 is SGHAT and CDR2 is FQNNGV in the germline V gene. The V end was cut by 4 bases, the J end by 0 bases, with 0 bases between. This CDR3 region has 12 residues. The CDR3 bases are TGTGCCAGCAGCTCGAACACCGGGGAGCTGTTTTTT. Translation: CASSSNTGELFF.